Sequencing of this T cell receptor beta chain was carried out in a study of OX40 agonist ivuxolimab in advanced cancers. Study in general: A male proportion of about 84% was recorded, with mean age 60 years and range about 20 to 79. It was permissible to have had prior anti-PD-1, anti-PD-L1 or anti-CTLA-4 therapy, and under 45% had some. Study-wide points: Within 6 weeks, CD4+ and CD8+ blood T cells expanded clonally at 0.1 to 3.0 mg/kg. The authors also found low normalized T-cell clonal expansion in some nonresponders.

On this clone itself: Its antigen remains unknown.

The CDR3 spans 14 residues. Trimming removed 1 base from V and 7 bases from J; junction bases left unmatched: 2. CDR1 is SEHNR, CDR2 FQNEAQ, per germline (reference sequence). This table comes from immunoSEQ multiplex PCR, and its TCRdb copy is limited to in-frame clones, with some not included. The table has about 63,000 clones, about four fifths seen once. The sequencing here drew on CD4+ or CD8+ T cells sorted from blood, taken in a trial of the OX40 agonist ivuxolimab. The TCR comes from an adult with an advanced solid tumor such as melanoma, head and neck, liver or kidney cancer. The chain employs TRBV7-9 and TRBJ1-2, with 11 bases identical to TRBD1. CDR3 in amino acids: CASSLGTGGFGYTF. CDR3 in DNA: TGTGCCAGCAGCTTAGGGACAGGGGGCTTTGGCTACACCTTC.